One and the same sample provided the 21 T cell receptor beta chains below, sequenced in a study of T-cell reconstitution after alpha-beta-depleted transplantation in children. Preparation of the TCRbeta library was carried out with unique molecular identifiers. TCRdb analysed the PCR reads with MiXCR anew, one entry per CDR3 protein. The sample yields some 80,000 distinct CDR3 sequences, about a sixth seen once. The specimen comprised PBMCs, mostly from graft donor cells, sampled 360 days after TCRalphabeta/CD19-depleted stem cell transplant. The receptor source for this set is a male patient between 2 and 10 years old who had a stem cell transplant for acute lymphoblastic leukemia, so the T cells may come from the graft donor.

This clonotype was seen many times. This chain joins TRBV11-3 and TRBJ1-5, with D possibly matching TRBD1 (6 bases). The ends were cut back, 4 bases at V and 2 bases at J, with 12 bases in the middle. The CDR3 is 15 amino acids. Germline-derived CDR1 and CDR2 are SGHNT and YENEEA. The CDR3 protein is CASSYSRTGNQPQHF. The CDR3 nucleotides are TGTGCCAGCAGCTACAGCAGGACAGGCAATCAGCCCCAGCATTTT. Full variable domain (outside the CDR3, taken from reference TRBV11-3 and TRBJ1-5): EAGVVQSPRYKIIEKKQPVAFWCNPISGHNTLYWYLQNLGQGPELLIRYENEEAVDDSQLPKDRFSAERLKGVDSTLKIQPAELGDSAVYLCASSYSRTGNQPQHFGDGTRLSIL.

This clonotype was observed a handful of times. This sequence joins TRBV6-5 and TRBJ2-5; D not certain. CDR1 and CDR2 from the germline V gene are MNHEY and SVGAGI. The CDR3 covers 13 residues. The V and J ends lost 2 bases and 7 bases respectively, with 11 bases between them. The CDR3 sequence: CASSYAPPGTQYF. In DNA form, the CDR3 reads TGTGCCAGCAGTTACGCCCCTCCCGGGACCCAGTACTTC.

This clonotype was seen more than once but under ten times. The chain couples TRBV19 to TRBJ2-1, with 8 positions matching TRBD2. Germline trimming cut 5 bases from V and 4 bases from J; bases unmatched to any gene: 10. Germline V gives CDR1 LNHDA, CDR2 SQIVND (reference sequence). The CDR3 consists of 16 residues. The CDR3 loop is CASSDPGGPIYNEQFF. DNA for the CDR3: TGTGCCAGTAGTGACCCGGGAGGGCCTATTTACAATGAGCAGTTCTTC.

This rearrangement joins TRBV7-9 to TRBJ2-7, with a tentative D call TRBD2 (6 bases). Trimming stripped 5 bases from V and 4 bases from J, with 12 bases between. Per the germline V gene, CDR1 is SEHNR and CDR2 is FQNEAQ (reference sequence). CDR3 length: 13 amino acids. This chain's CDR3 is CASSQGTYYEQYF. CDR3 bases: TGTGCCAGCAGCCAAGGGACTTATTACGAGCAGTACTTC.

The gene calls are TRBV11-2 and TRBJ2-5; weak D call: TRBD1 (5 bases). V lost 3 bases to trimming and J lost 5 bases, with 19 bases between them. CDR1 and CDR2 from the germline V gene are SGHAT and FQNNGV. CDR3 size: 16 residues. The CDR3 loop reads CASSLTVQGLGETQYF. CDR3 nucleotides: TGTGCCAGCAGCTTGACTGTTCAGGGATTAGGGGAGACCCAGTACTTC.

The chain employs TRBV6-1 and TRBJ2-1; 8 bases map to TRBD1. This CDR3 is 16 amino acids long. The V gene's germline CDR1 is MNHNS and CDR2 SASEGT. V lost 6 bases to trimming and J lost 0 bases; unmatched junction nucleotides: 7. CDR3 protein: CASSQWGQVSYNEQFF. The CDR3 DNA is TGTGCCAGCAGCCAATGGGGACAGGTCTCCTACAATGAGCAGTTCTTC.

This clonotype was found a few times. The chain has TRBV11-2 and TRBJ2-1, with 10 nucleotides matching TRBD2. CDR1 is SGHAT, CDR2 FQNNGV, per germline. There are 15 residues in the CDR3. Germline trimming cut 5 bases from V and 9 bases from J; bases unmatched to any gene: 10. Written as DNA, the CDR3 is TGTGCCAGCAGCGATCTAGCGGGAGATGGGGTTGAGCAGTTCTTC. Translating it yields CASSDLAGDGVEQFF.

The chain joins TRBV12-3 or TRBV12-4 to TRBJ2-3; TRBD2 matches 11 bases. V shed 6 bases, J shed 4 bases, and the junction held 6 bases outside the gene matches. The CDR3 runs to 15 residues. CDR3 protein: CASSPSGRPADTQYF. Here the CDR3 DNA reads TGTGCCAGCAGCCCTAGCGGGAGGCCGGCAGATACGCAGTATTTT.

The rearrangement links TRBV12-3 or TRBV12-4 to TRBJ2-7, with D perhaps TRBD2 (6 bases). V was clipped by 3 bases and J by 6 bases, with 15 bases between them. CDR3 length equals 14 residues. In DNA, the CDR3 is TGTGCCAGCAGTTTCCGGGACTCTTACAGCGAGCAGTACTTC. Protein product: CASSFRDSYSEQYF.

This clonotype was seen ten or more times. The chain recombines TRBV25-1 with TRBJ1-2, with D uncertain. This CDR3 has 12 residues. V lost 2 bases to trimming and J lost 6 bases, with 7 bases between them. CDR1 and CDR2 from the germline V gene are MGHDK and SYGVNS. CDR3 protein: CASSERDHGYTF. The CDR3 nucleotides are TGTGCCAGCAGTGAACGCGACCATGGCTACACCTTC.

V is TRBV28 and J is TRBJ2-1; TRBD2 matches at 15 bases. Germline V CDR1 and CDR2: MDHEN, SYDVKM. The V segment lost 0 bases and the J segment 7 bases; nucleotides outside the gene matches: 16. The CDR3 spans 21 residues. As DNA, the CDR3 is TGTGCCAGCAGTTTATGGCCGACAACTGGACTAGCGGGAGGGGGGGGAAATGAGCAGTTCTTC. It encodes CASSLWPTTGLAGGGGNEQFF. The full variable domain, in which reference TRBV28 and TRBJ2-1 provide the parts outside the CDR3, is DVKVTQSSRYLVKRTGEKVFLECVQDMDHENMFWYRQDPGLGLRLIYFSYDVKMKEKGDIPEGYSVSREKKERFSLILESASTNQTSMYLCASSLWPTTGLAGGGGNEQFFGPGTRLTVL.

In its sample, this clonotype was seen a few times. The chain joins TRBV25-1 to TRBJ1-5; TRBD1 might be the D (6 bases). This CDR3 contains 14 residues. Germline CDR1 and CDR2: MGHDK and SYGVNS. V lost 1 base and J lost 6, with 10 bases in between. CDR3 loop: CASSEFGGGQPQHF. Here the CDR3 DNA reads TGTGCCAGCAGTGAATTCGGAGGGGGTCAGCCCCAGCATTTT.

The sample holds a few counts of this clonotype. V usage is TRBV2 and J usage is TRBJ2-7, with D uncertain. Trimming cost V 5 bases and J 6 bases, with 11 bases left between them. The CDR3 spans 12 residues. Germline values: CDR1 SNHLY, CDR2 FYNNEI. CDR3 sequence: CASSRFGLEQYF. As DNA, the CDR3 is TGTGCCAGCAGTCGTTTCGGCCTCGAGCAGTACTTC.

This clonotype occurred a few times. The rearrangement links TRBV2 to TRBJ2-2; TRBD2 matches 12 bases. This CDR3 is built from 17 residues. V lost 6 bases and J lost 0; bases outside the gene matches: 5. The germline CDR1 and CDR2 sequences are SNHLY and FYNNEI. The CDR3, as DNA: TGTGCCAGCAGCCCACTAGCGGGAGGTTCGAACACCGGGGAGCTGTTTTTT. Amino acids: CASSPLAGGSNTGELFF.

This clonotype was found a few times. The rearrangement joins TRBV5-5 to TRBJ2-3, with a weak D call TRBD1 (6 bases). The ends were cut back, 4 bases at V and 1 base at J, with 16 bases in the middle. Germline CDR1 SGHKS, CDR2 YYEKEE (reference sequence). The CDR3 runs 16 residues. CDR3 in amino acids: CASSPPTGSGTDTQYF. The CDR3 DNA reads TGTGCCAGCAGCCCCCCGACAGGAAGTGGCACAGATACGCAGTATTTT.

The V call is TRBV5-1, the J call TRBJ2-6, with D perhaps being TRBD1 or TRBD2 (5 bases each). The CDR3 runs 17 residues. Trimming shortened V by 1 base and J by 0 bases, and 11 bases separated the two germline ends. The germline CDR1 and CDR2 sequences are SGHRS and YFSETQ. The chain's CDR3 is CASSLWGSGSGANVLTF. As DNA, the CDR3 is TGCGCCAGCAGCTTGTGGGGGTCTGGCTCTGGGGCCAACGTCCTGACTTTC. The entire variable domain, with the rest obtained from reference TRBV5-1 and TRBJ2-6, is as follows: KAGVTQTPRYLIKTRGQQVTLSCSPISGHRSVSWYQQTPGQGLQFLFEYFSETQRNKGNFPGRFSGRQFSNSRSEMNVSTLELGDSALYLCASSLWGSGSGANVLTFGAGSRLTVL.

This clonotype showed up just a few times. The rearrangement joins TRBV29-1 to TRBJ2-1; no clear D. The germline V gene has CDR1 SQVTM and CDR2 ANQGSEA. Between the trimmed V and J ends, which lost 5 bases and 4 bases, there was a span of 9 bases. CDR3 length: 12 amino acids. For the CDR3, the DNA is TGCAGCGTTCCCGGACGATACAATGAGCAGTTCTTC. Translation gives CSVPGRYNEQFF.

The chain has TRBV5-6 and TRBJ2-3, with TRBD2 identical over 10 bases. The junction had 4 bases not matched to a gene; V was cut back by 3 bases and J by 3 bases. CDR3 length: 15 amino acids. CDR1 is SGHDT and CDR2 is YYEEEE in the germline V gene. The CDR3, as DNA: TGTGCCAGCAGCTGGGCTAGCGGGAGAACAGATACGCAGTATTTT. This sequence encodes CASSWASGRTDTQYF.

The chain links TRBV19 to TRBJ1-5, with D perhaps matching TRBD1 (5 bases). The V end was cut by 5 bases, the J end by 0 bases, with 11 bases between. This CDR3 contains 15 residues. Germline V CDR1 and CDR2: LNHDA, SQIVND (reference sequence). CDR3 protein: CASSEQGYSNQPQHF. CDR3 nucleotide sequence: TGTGCCAGTAGTGAGCAGGGCTATAGCAATCAGCCCCAGCATTTT.

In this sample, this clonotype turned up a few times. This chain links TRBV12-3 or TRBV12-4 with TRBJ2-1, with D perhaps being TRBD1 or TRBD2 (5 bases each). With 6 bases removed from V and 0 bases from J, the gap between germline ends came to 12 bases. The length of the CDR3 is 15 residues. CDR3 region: CASRRDRFSYNEQFF. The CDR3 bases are TGTGCCAGCAGACGGGACCGTTTCTCCTACAATGAGCAGTTCTTC.

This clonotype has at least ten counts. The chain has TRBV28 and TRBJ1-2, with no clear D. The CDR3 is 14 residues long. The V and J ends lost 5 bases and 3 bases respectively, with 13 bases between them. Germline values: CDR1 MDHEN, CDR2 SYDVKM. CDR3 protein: CASSPPPSDYGYTF. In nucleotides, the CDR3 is TGTGCCAGCAGTCCCCCTCCCTCGGACTATGGCTACACCTTC.